This is a list of T cell receptor beta chains from one sample in a study of blood T cell repertoires in COVID-19. Generated by immunoSEQ multiplex PCR, the TCRdb table keeps only in-frame clones and is missing some. Found here are about 200,000 clones, about 82% of them singletons; the top ten hold 5.6%. Material for sequencing was PBMCs or T cells enriched from blood (not recorded which). These receptors came from a man aged 40-49 years with acute COVID-19. Both conserved end residues are part of each CDR3. A D gene is named only where the DNA matches it firmly. The size entry is marked missing in some rows and otherwise reads once, few, many or a size class.

d_call j_call clone_size v_call cdr3_aa cdr3_nt
TRBD2 TRBJ2-2 NA TRBV24-1 CATSDLGLAGGTGELFF TGTGCCACCAGTGACCTGGGACTAGCGGGAGGCACCGGGGAGCTGTTTTTT
NA TRBJ1-1 NA TRBV6-5 CASSLGGREAFF TGTGCCAGCAGCCTCGGCGGGCGAGAGGCTTTCTTT
TRBD1 TRBJ1-2 NA TRBV28 CASSQGDYGYTF TGTGCCAGCAGTCAGGGGGACTATGGCTACACCTTC
TRBD2 TRBJ2-5 once TRBV28 CASSLPTTSGSLETQYF TGTGCCAGCAGTTTACCTACGACTAGCGGGAGCCTAGAGACCCAGTACTTC
NA TRBJ1-1 NA TRBV5-1 CASSLALGAGNTEAFF TGCGCCAGCAGCTTGGCTTTAGGAGCGGGGAACACTGAAGCTTTCTTT
NA TRBJ2-2 NA TRBV7-3 CASSLVGVSGELFF TGTGCCAGCAGCCTAGTAGGGGTCTCCGGGGAGCTGTTTTTT
TRBD1 TRBJ1-6 NA TRBV5-8 CASRTGGAYNSPLHF TGTGCCAGCAGAACAGGGGGCGCCTATAATTCACCCCTCCACTTT
NA TRBJ2-2 NA TRBV7-2 CASSAQGVVSTGELFF TGTGCCAGCAGCGCCCAAGGGGTCGTGAGCACCGGGGAGCTGTTTTTT
NA TRBJ1-1 NA TRBV20-1 CSAGQNTEAFF TGCAGTGCTGGACAGAACACTGAAGCTTTCTTT
TRBD2 TRBJ2-1 NA TRBV19 CASTTAGGGLAGVRGEQFF TGTGCCAGTACCACGGCAGGGGGAGGACTAGCGGGAGTCCGGGGTGAGCAGTTCTTC
NA TRBJ2-3 few TRBV5-5 CASSSQLGRRTDTQYF TGTGCCAGCAGCTCGCAACTAGGGAGGCGCACAGATACGCAGTATTTT
TRBD1 TRBJ1-5 NA TRBV30 CAWSPAPTGVRQPQHF TGTGCCTGGAGTCCAGCTCCGACAGGGGTTCGTCAGCCCCAGCATTTT
NA TRBJ2-2 NA TRBV28 CASSPHRTPGELFF TGTGCCAGCAGTCCACACAGGACCCCCGGGGAGCTGTTTTTT
NA TRBJ2-7 few TRBV28 CASSLGARYEQYF TGTGCCAGCAGTTTGGGGGCTCGGTACGAGCAGTACTTC
NA TRBJ1-5 NA TRBV6-4 CASSRRESRSQHF TGTGCCAGCAGTAGGAGGGAATCCAGGTCCCAGCATTTT
NA TRBJ1-3 NA TRBV9 CASSAQGYSGNTIYF TGTGCCAGCAGCGCACAGGGCTACTCTGGAAACACCATATATTTT
NA TRBJ1-1 NA TRBV4-1 CASSQEDPDSSGVNTEAFF TGCGCCAGCAGCCAAGAGGACCCGGACAGTTCTGGGGTGAACACTGAAGCTTTCTTT
NA TRBJ2-2 NA TRBV28 CASRTDSYANTGELFF TGTGCCAGCAGAACGGACAGTTACGCGAACACCGGGGAGCTGTTTTTT
NA TRBJ1-1 NA TRBV21-1 CASSKRGQGAVNEAFF TGTGCCAGCAGCAAAAGGGGACAGGGGGCGGTGAATGAAGCTTTCTTT
NA TRBJ1-2 once TRBV5-8 CASSSTGVYSYGYTF TGTGCCAGCAGCTCAACGGGGGTTTACAGCTATGGCTACACCTTC
TRBD1 TRBJ1-4 NA TRBV28 CASRPTGFKEKLFF TGTGCCAGCAGGCCGACAGGGTTTAAAGAAAAACTGTTTTTT
TRBD1 TRBJ2-3 NA TRBV5-1 CASSAQGAGTDTQYF TGCGCCAGCAGCGCTCAGGGGGCCGGCACAGATACGCAGTATTTT
TRBD2 TRBJ2-3 NA TRBV9 CASSVSLAGGPDTQYF TGTGCCAGCAGCGTATCTCTAGCGGGAGGCCCAGATACGCAGTATTTT
NA TRBJ1-2 NA TRBV21-1 CASSDVNRDNITEYYGYTF TGTGCCAGCAGCGATGTTAACCGGGACAATATTACGGAATACTATGGCTACACCTTC
TRBD1 TRBJ2-7 NA TRBV29-1 CSVKRDRTYEQYF TGCAGCGTTAAAAGGGACAGGACCTACGAGCAGTACTTC
TRBD1 TRBJ2-3 once TRBV24-1 CATSETGTGLDTQYF TGTGCCACCAGTGAAACCGGGACAGGGTTAGATACGCAGTATTTT
NA TRBJ2-4 NA TRBV28 CASSLSGQAKNIQYF TGTGCCAGCAGTTTATCGGGACAAGCCAAAAACATTCAGTACTTC
TRBD1 TRBJ1-1 NA TRBV19 CASNRGHTEAPRHTEAFF TGTGCCAGCAACAGGGGGCACACTGAAGCTCCAAGACACACTGAAGCTTTCTTT
NA TRBJ2-1 NA TRBV11-1 CASSLVLNNEQFF TGTGCCAGCAGCTTAGTACTAAACAATGAGCAGTTCTTC
NA TRBJ2-7 NA TRBV24-1 CATSDFGGYEQYF TGTGCCACCAGTGATTTCGGGGGCTACGAGCAGTACTTC
TRBD2 TRBJ2-7 NA TRBV4-1 CASSQVDREAYEQYF TGCGCCAGCAGCCAAGTGGATCGGGAGGCCTACGAGCAGTACTTC
NA TRBJ1-1 NA TRBV27 CASSLLYNTEAFF TGTGCCAGCAGTTTACTATACAACACTGAAGCTTTCTTT
TRBD1 TRBJ1-2 once TRBV5-1 CASQTGNNYGYTF TGCGCCAGCCAGACAGGGAATAACTATGGCTACACCTTC
TRBD1 TRBJ1-2 NA TRBV2 CASSGQGEGYGYTF TGTGCCAGCAGTGGACAGGGAGAGGGCTATGGCTACACCTTC
TRBD1 TRBJ2-3 NA TRBV3-1/TRBV3-2 CASSHDRVGTDTQYF TGTGCCAGCAGCCACGACAGGGTTGGGACAGATACGCAGTATTTT
NA TRBJ1-1 NA TRBV30 CAWTRGTQTEAFF TGTGCCTGGACTAGAGGTACCCAAACTGAAGCTTTCTTT
NA TRBJ2-1 NA TRBV10-1 CASSGSISRGYGEQFF TGCGCCAGCAGTGGATCTATTAGTAGGGGGTACGGAGAGCAGTTCTTC
NA TRBJ2-7 once TRBV2 CASSEMGSSYEQYF TGTGCCAGCAGTGAAATGGGCAGCTCCTACGAGCAGTACTTC
NA TRBJ2-2 NA TRBV29-1 CSVAQGMDTGELFF TGCAGCGTGGCCCAGGGTATGGACACCGGGGAGCTGTTTTTT
NA TRBJ2-5 NA TRBV12-3/TRBV12-4 CASSFQETQYF TGTGCCAGCAGTTTTCAGGAGACCCAGTACTTC
TRBD1 TRBJ2-5 once TRBV6-5 CASSRPDRGGTQYF TGTGCCAGCAGTCGCCCCGACAGGGGAGGAACCCAGTACTTC
TRBD2 TRBJ2-2 few TRBV2 CASSEPIAGGDTGELFF TGTGCCAGCAGTGAACCAATAGCGGGAGGGGACACCGGGGAGCTGTTTTTT
NA TRBJ2-6 few TRBV28 CASSSGRQGITGANVLTF TGTGCCAGCAGTTCCGGGCGGCAGGGGATTACTGGGGCCAACGTCCTGACTTTC
NA TRBJ1-2 NA TRBV24-1 CATSDSDSRYGYTF TGTGCCACCAGTGACTCGGACAGCCGCTATGGCTACACCTTC
TRBD1 TRBJ1-3 NA TRBV4-1 CASSPQGAAGNTIYF TGCGCCAGCAGCCCACAGGGGGCGGCCGGAAACACCATATATTTT
TRBD1 TRBJ1-5 NA TRBV28 CASRDRATQPQHF TGTGCCTCCCGGGACAGGGCCACGCAGCCCCAGCATTTT
TRBD2 TRBJ2-1 once TRBV9 CASSVSGSGYNEQFF TGTGCCAGCAGCGTTAGCGGGAGTGGGTACAATGAGCAGTTCTTC
NA TRBJ1-6 NA TRBV24-1 CATSDWNREHNSPLHF TGTGCCACCAGTGATTGGAACAGGGAACATAATTCACCCCTCCACTTT
TRBD2 TRBJ2-1 NA TRBV19 CASSPGTTVGDEQFF TGTGCCAGTAGCCCTGGGACTACCGTGGGAGATGAGCAGTTCTTC
NA TRBJ2-7 NA TRBV27 CASSLGRSYEQYF TGTGCCAGCAGTTTAGGCAGGTCCTACGAGCAGTACTTC
TRBD2 TRBJ2-1 NA TRBV7-9 CASSLVKGLAEYNEQFF TGTGCCAGCAGCTTAGTAAAGGGTCTAGCGGAGTACAATGAGCAGTTCTTC
NA TRBJ2-2 NA TRBV4-1 CASSQVGRDRELFF TGCGCCAGCAGCCAGGTTGGGAGAGACCGGGAGCTGTTTTTT
NA TRBJ2-3 NA TRBV5-4 CASSVSSTDTQYF TGTGCCAGCAGCGTATCTAGCACAGATACGCAGTATTTT